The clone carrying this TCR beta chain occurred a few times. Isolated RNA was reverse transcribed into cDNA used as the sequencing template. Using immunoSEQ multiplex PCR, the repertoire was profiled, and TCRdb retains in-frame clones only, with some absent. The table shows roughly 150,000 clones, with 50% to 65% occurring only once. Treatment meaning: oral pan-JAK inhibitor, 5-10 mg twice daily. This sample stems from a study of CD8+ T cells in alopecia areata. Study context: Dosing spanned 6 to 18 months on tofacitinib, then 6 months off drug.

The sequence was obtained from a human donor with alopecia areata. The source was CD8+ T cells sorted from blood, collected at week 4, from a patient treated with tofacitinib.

CDR3 in amino acids: CASSPGCYEQYF. CDR3 DNA sequence: TGCGCCAGCAGCCCCGGGTGCTACGAGCAGTACTTC. J is TRBJ2-7 and V is TRBV23-1; D is ambiguous. TRBV23-1 carries the ORF label, with uncertain function. The CDR3 extends over 12 amino acids. Trimming took off 6 bases at V and 3 bases at J, with 9 bases between the two ends.